This T cell receptor (beta chain) was recovered during a study of CD8 T cells in Susac syndrome. At the level of the study: Roughly 6 sequenced Susac syndrome patients had clinically active disease, while 8 or 9 were in remission. Blood was drawn from Susac syndrome patients while they were therapy-naive, on corticosteroids, or on intravenous immunoglobulin alone. Study results and caveats: Clonal expansion of CD8+ cells in Susac peaked in TEMRA cells (and in active patients).

V lost 3 bases and J lost 0; bases outside the gene matches: 5. CDR1 DFQATT and CDR2 SNEGSKA come from the germline V gene (reference sequence). This CDR3 region has 15 residues. Concerning this clonotype: Its antigen remains unidentified.

When the RNA was reverse transcribed, random hexamers were used with an input of about 0.45 to 1 ug. MiXCR, run by TCRdb on the immunoSEQ multiplex PCR reads, gives a single entry per CDR3 protein. Of approximately 190,000 distinct CDR3 sequences in the sample, more than 85% were seen once. This chain uses TRBV20-1 with TRBJ2-1; the match to TRBD2 covers 7 bases. This sequence originates from a human donor with Susac syndrome. The sequencing sample was made of CD8+ T cells from PBMCs. CDR3 sequence (DNA): TGCAGTGCTAGTACTAGCGAGAGCTCCTACAATGAGCAGTTCTTC. It specifies CSASTSESSYNEQFF.